This is a list of T cell receptor beta chains from one sample in a study of T cell responses to AZD1222 COVID-19 vaccine. Sequencing used immunoSEQ multiplex PCR; TCRdb keeps in-frame clones, though not all of them. The sample has under 200,000 clones, under 95% seen once; the top ten hold 1.3%. Sequenced material: peripheral blood, taken 28 days after the second AZD1222 dose. The receptors originated from an adult who received the AZD1222 COVID-19 vaccine. Both conserved end residues are part of each CDR3. Fields, in order: V gene, D gene, J gene, clone size, CDR3 protein, CDR3 DNA. The D gene is left open where the match is weak. Some rows mark clone size as missing; the rest say once, few, many or name a class of expanded clone.

v_gene: TRBV29-1
d_gene: NA
j_gene: TRBJ1-4
abundance: NA
CDR3aa: CSAAQGSEKLFF
CDR3nt: TGCAGCGCCGCGCAGGGGAGTGAAAAACTGTTTTTT

v_gene: TRBV9
d_gene: NA
j_gene: TRBJ2-3
abundance: NA
CDR3aa: CASSVGAAPGTDTQYF
CDR3nt: TGTGCCAGCAGCGTAGGGGCCGCCCCGGGCACAGATACGCAGTATTTT

v_gene: TRBV3-1/TRBV3-2
d_gene: NA
j_gene: TRBJ1-4
abundance: NA
CDR3aa: CASSQPSILGGEKLFF
CDR3nt: TGTGCCAGCAGCCAACCTTCCATCTTGGGAGGGGAAAAACTGTTTTTT

v_gene: TRBV5-8
d_gene: NA
j_gene: TRBJ1-2
abundance: NA
CDR3aa: CASSPAGWYGYTF
CDR3nt: TGTGCCAGCAGCCCAGCCGGATGGTATGGCTACACCTTC

v_gene: TRBV12-3/TRBV12-4
d_gene: TRBD2
j_gene: TRBJ2-1
abundance: NA
CDR3aa: CASLSGSPNEQFF
CDR3nt: TGTGCCAGCCTTAGCGGGAGTCCCAATGAGCAGTTCTTC

v_gene: TRBV5-5
d_gene: NA
j_gene: TRBJ1-5
abundance: few
CDR3aa: CASSLAILRGNQPQHF
CDR3nt: TGTGCCAGCAGCTTGGCCATACTTAGGGGCAATCAGCCCCAGCATTTT

v_gene: TRBV6-1
d_gene: NA
j_gene: TRBJ2-7
abundance: NA
CDR3aa: CASSEATGPGGDEQYF
CDR3nt: TGTGCCAGCAGTGAAGCCACTGGACCGGGCGGCGACGAGCAGTACTTC

v_gene: TRBV12-5
d_gene: TRBD1
j_gene: TRBJ2-2
abundance: NA
CDR3aa: CASGHGQGGTGELFF
CDR3nt: TGTGCTAGTGGCCACGGACAGGGGGGGACCGGGGAGCTGTTTTTT

v_gene: TRBV12-3/TRBV12-4
d_gene: NA
j_gene: TRBJ1-2
abundance: NA
CDR3aa: CASSFIADTGYTF
CDR3nt: TGTGCCAGCAGTTTCATAGCGGACACCGGCTACACCTTC

v_gene: TRBV13
d_gene: NA
j_gene: TRBJ2-2
abundance: once
CDR3aa: CASSRNTPTRGAGELFF
CDR3nt: TGTGCCAGCAGCCGCAACACCCCAACCAGGGGGGCCGGGGAGCTGTTTTTT

v_gene: TRBV9
d_gene: NA
j_gene: TRBJ2-7
abundance: NA
CDR3aa: CASSLERVSYEQYF
CDR3nt: TGTGCCAGCAGCCTCGAGCGGGTATCCTACGAGCAGTACTTC

v_gene: TRBV5-4
d_gene: NA
j_gene: TRBJ2-3
abundance: NA
CDR3aa: CASSQGAVSTDTQYF
CDR3nt: TGTGCCAGCAGCCAAGGGGCCGTTAGCACAGATACGCAGTATTTT

v_gene: TRBV4-1
d_gene: NA
j_gene: TRBJ2-2
abundance: NA
CDR3aa: CASSQGGDTGELFF
CDR3nt: TGCGCCAGCAGCCAAGGGGGGGACACCGGGGAGCTGTTTTTT

v_gene: TRBV7-8
d_gene: NA
j_gene: TRBJ1-1
abundance: NA
CDR3aa: CASSPTGANTEAFF
CDR3nt: TGTGCCAGCAGCCCTACGGGGGCGAACACTGAAGCTTTCTTT

v_gene: TRBV5-6
d_gene: NA
j_gene: TRBJ1-3
abundance: NA
CDR3aa: CASSLLTAVSGNTIYF
CDR3nt: TGTGCCAGCAGCTTACTGACAGCTGTCTCTGGAAACACCATATATTTT

v_gene: TRBV29-1
d_gene: TRBD1
j_gene: TRBJ1-2
abundance: NA
CDR3aa: CSVWDRAAGGYTF
CDR3nt: TGCAGCGTCTGGGACAGGGCCGCTGGTGGCTACACCTTC

v_gene: TRBV14
d_gene: NA
j_gene: TRBJ2-5
abundance: NA
CDR3aa: CASSHTNLPTGMFQETQYF
CDR3nt: TGTGCCAGCAGCCATACAAACCTCCCGACAGGCATGTTCCAAGAGACCCAGTACTTC

v_gene: TRBV5-4
d_gene: NA
j_gene: TRBJ2-2
abundance: NA
CDR3aa: CASRPSANTGELFF
CDR3nt: TGTGCCAGCCGCCCTAGCGCGAACACCGGGGAGCTGTTTTTT

v_gene: TRBV18
d_gene: NA
j_gene: TRBJ1-4
abundance: NA
CDR3aa: CASSPSPGSATNEKLFF
CDR3nt: TGTGCCAGCTCACCGTCCCCAGGTTCTGCAACTAATGAAAAACTGTTTTTT